Listed below are T cell receptor beta chains from one sample, sequenced in a study of human CD8 memory T cell subsets. Reanalyzing the 5' RACE reads, TCRdb keeps one entry per CDR3 protein, without DNA. The sample totals some 10,000 distinct CDR3 sequences. Sequenced sample: CD8+ stem-like memory T cells (TSCM and TCM) sorted from PBMCs. These TCRs come from a human donor in good health. The CDR3 runs from the conserved cysteine through the conserved F or W. Only some rows state a clone size, as once, few, many or a class for expanded clones.

clone_size,v_call,j_call,cdr3_aa
-,TRBV5-1,TRBJ1-1,CASSNRERGNTEAFF
-,TRBV7-8,TRBJ2-3,CASSSYDTDTQYF
-,TRBV29-1,TRBJ1-5,CSVEDRWRQPQHF
-,TRBV15,TRBJ2-1,CATSRGPNNEQFF
-,TRBV12-3/TRBV12-4,TRBJ2-5,CASSLGPGEGVRETQYF
-,TRBV5-1,TRBJ2-7,CASSGWTGDEQYF
-,TRBV16,TRBJ1-1,CASSPRWIEAFF
medium-sized,TRBV7-9,TRBJ1-3,CASSLVPTDGNTIYF
-,TRBV19,TRBJ2-7,CASSIRDTYAYEQYF
-,TRBV5-1,TRBJ2-1,CASSLAEPTYNEQFF
-,TRBV7-6,TRBJ2-5,CASRPTSGGGSQYF
-,TRBV6-5,TRBJ1-2,CASSKDSSLYYGYTF
-,TRBV7-9,TRBJ1-4,CASSLSGSVIATNEKLFF
-,TRBV7-8,TRBJ1-5,CASSLAAGDNQPQHF
-,TRBV12-3/TRBV12-4,TRBJ2-7,CASSSPSEGIYEQYF
-,TRBV3-1,TRBJ1-5,CASSQGQGLGQPQHF
-,TRBV4-1,TRBJ2-7,CASSQEPVDRPYEQYF
-,TRBV28,TRBJ2-7,CASSFNDLRPSYEQYF
-,TRBV7-9,TRBJ2-7,CASSSGTSGNYEQYF
-,TRBV9,TRBJ2-1,CASSPRQASYNEQFF
-,TRBV10-3,TRBJ2-5,CAISDRSAGETQYF
-,TRBV5-4,TRBJ2-5,CASSLASAGGETQYF
-,TRBV10-2,TRBJ1-5,CASSNVRYSNQPQHF
-,TRBV7-9,TRBJ1-1,CASSSPGGMGTEAFF
-,TRBV28,TRBJ2-1,CASSTVGESSYNEQFF
medium-sized,TRBV7-3,TRBJ2-3,CASSSQGTTDTQYF
-,TRBV4-1,TRBJ1-6,CASSQERGFGSPLHF
-,TRBV3-1,TRBJ2-1,CASSPLLAGYNEQFF
-,TRBV4-1,TRBJ1-1,CASSQERGFAEAFF
-,TRBV10-1,TRBJ1-1,CASSEATRGTEAFF
-,TRBV6-5,TRBJ2-1,CASSASSIEQFF
-,TRBV24-1,TRBJ2-5,CATSDPTGSDQETQYF
-,TRBV6-5,TRBJ2-1,CASSYSAGGPYNEQFF
-,TRBV20-1,TRBJ2-3,CSARDYGLAGGHSSTDTQYF
-,TRBV14,TRBJ2-1,CASSLVYNEQFF
-,TRBV10-2,TRBJ2-5,CASSEGRTQYF
medium-sized,TRBV11-2,TRBJ2-7,CASSPMGGNSYEQYF
-,TRBV24-1,TRBJ2-1,CATSDSSGTSVNNEQFF
-,TRBV5-6,TRBJ2-5,CASSILQGIETQYF
-,TRBV25-1,TRBJ2-5,CASRAGGETQYF
medium-sized,TRBV3-1,TRBJ2-1,CASSQDTAGYNEQFF
medium-sized,TRBV9,TRBJ2-2,CASSEAEGGDTGELFF
-,TRBV19,TRBJ1-5,CASSISARQPQHF
-,TRBV9,TRBJ2-1,CASSAGGTFQFF
-,TRBV30,TRBJ1-2,CACLHGIKSVGDGYTF
-,TRBV9,TRBJ2-1,CASSAPIGGNNEQFF
-,TRBV6-1,TRBJ2-7,CASSEEGTGGYEQYF
-,TRBV10-2,TRBJ1-4,CASSLMPESTNEKLFF
medium-sized,TRBV7-9,TRBJ2-7,CASSLDRGTYEQYF
-,TRBV7-9,TRBJ2-1,CASSLVAGGSYEQFF
-,TRBV29-1,TRBJ1-2,CSVRTTGGGYTF
medium-sized,TRBV29-1,TRBJ1-1,CSVHRDTEAFF